This is a list of T cell receptor beta chains from one sample in a study of cytomegalovirus exposure and HLA in healthy donors. The data were produced by immunoSEQ multiplex PCR, yet TCRdb's version contains in-frame clones alone and is incomplete. This table holds more than 250,000 clones, 86% found once. Material: PBMCs. The receptors shown here come from a woman aged 18-29 years in good health and CMV-seronegative. CDR3s include the opening cysteine and the closing phenylalanine or tryptophan. The order of the fields is CDR3 length, V gene, J gene, clone size, D gene, CDR3 DNA, CDR3 protein. The D gene is left open where the match is weak. Only some rows state a clone size, as once, few, many or a class for expanded clones.

17,TRBV7-3,TRBJ2-2,.,.,TGTGCCAGCAGCTTAATTAGGGGATATACAAACACCGGGGAGCTGTTTTTT,CASSLIRGYTNTGELFF
13,TRBV6-6,TRBJ1-2,.,.,TGTGCCAGCAGTTATTCCCCGAACTATGGCTACACCTTC,CASSYSPNYGYTF
14,TRBV18,TRBJ2-3,.,.,TGTGCCAGCTCACCGGTACAGGGATCAGATACGCAGTATTTT,CASSPVQGSDTQYF
15,TRBV2,TRBJ2-3,once,TRBD2,TGTGCCAGCAGTACCAGCGGGAGGGCCCCAGATACGCAGTATTTT,CASSTSGRAPDTQYF
14,TRBV30,TRBJ1-1,.,TRBD1,TGTGCCTGGGAGAGGACAGGTCGGAACACTGAAGCTTTCTTT,CAWERTGRNTEAFF
11,TRBV6-5,TRBJ1-4,.,.,TGTGCCAGCAGTTCGGGTGAAAAACTGTTTTTT,CASSSGEKLFF
15,TRBV11-2,TRBJ1-2,.,TRBD1,TGTGCCAGCAGCTTCACAGGGGGAGATTGGTATGGCTACACCTTC,CASSFTGGDWYGYTF
16,TRBV27,TRBJ1-4,.,.,TGTGCCAGCAGTCTCAACTCGGGAGGGCCGGACGAAAAACTGTTTTTT,CASSLNSGGPDEKLFF
17,TRBV5-1,TRBJ2-6,.,TRBD1,TGCGCCAGCAGCGAGGGACAGGGGGAGTCTGGGGCCAACGTCCTGACTTTC,CASSEGQGESGANVLTF
14,TRBV5-6,TRBJ2-7,.,TRBD2,TGTGCCAGCAGCCCGGTAGCGGGATCTTACGAGCAGTACTTC,CASSPVAGSYEQYF
14,TRBV6-6,TRBJ2-7,.,.,TGTGCCAGCAGTTACAGGGGCCCTATCGACGAGCAGTACTTC,CASSYRGPIDEQYF
17,TRBV28,TRBJ1-2,.,.,TGTGCCAGCAGTTCCCCCCACGGAGGGGAGGGAGTACGGGGCTACACCTTC,CASSSPHGGEGVRGYTF
14,TRBV2,TRBJ2-3,.,TRBD2,TGTGCCAGCAGTGAGGTTAGCGGGGGAGATACGCAGTATTTT,CASSEVSGGDTQYF
15,TRBV4-2,TRBJ1-3,.,.,TGTGCCAGCAGCCAAGAGCTAGGGGCTGGAAACACCATATATTTT,CASSQELGAGNTIYF
13,TRBV21-1,TRBJ2-1,.,.,TGTGCCAACCCGGGACAGGGGGCTTGTGAGCAGTTCTTC,CANPGQGACEQFF
15,TRBV13,TRBJ2-7,.,TRBD2,TGTGCCAGCAGCTCGGTTGGCGGGAGTGGGTACGAGCAGTACTTC,CASSSVGGSGYEQYF
15,TRBV2,TRBJ2-1,.,TRBD2,TGTGCCAGCAGAGCGGGACTAGCGACCTACAATGAGCAGTTCTTC,CASRAGLATYNEQFF
12,TRBV7-9,TRBJ1-1,.,.,TGTGCCAGCAGCCTCACGCTGGGCATGGCTTTCTTT,CASSLTLGMAFF
14,TRBV5-1,TRBJ2-4,.,TRBD2,TGCGCCAGCAGCTTGGGACTAGCGGGAGACATTCAGTACTTC,CASSLGLAGDIQYF
15,TRBV5-1,TRBJ1-2,.,.,TGCGCCAGCAGCTCGGGGGGACCGGTTAACTATGGCTACACCTTC,CASSSGGPVNYGYTF
11,TRBV30,TRBJ1-2,.,TRBD1,TGTGCCGGAGAGACAGGGAATGGCTACACCTTC,CAGETGNGYTF
14,TRBV9,TRBJ1-1,.,.,TGTGCCAGCAGCGGAGGACAGATGAACACTGAAGCTTTCTTT,CASSGGQMNTEAFF
19,TRBV7-2,TRBJ2-7,.,TRBD2,TGTGCCAGCAGCAATACCGGGACTAGCGGGAGGCGAAGCTCCTACGAGCAGTACTTC,CASSNTGTSGRRSSYEQYF
13,TRBV19,TRBJ2-7,.,.,TGTGCCAGTAGTAGACTACAGAGCCACGAGCAGTACTTC,CASSRLQSHEQYF
15,TRBV19,TRBJ1-1,.,TRBD1,TGTGCCAGTAGTATCCAGGGGGCGCGGGACACTGAAGCTTTCTTT,CASSIQGARDTEAFF
20,TRBV2,TRBJ2-1,once,TRBD2,TGTGCCAGCAGTGAAGTTGCCGGGACTAGCGCGAACCCAGCCTACAATGAGCAGTTCTTC,CASSEVAGTSANPAYNEQFF
16,TRBV5-6,TRBJ1-5,.,.,TGTGCCAGCAGCTTGGGGCAGGTCGGGGGCAATCAGCCCCAGCATTTT,CASSLGQVGGNQPQHF
13,TRBV5-5,TRBJ2-7,.,TRBD2,TGTGCCAGCATGGTAGCGGGAGTACCCGAGCAGTACTTC,CASMVAGVPEQYF
13,TRBV14,TRBJ1-2,.,TRBD1,TGTGCCAGCAGCCAACAGGGGGGCTATGGCTACACCTTC,CASSQQGGYGYTF
17,TRBV7-2,TRBJ2-7,.,TRBD2,TGTGCCAGCAGCCCAGGGTGGGCGGCTAGCGGGATCGACGAGCAGTACTTC,CASSPGWAASGIDEQYF
13,TRBV7-2,TRBJ2-5,.,.,TGTGCCAGCAGCTTGACTCCCCAAGAGACCCAGTACTTC,CASSLTPQETQYF
15,TRBV13,TRBJ2-3,.,TRBD2,TGTGCCAGCAGCTCCGGGACTAGCGGGCCAGATACGCAGTATTTT,CASSSGTSGPDTQYF
16,TRBV6-5,TRBJ2-7,.,.,TGTGCCAGCAGTTACTCTGCAGGGTCGGTCTCCTACGAGCAGTACTTC,CASSYSAGSVSYEQYF
15,TRBV7-6,TRBJ1-4,.,TRBD1,TGTGCCAGCAGCTTAGCGGGGACAGGTCCAGGGAAACTGTTTTTT,CASSLAGTGPGKLFF
15,TRBV7-2,TRBJ2-1,.,TRBD2,TGTGCCAGCAGCGAACTAGCGGGAGGGCCGTATGAGCAGTTCTTC,CASSELAGGPYEQFF
13,TRBV7-6,TRBJ2-2,.,TRBD2,TGTGCCACGGGGGGGGCGCGCACCGGGGAGCTGTTTTTT,CATGGARTGELFF
16,TRBV10-3,TRBJ2-7,few,TRBD2,TGTGCCATCAGTGAGTCGACGGCTAGCGGGAGGCACGAGCAGTACTTC,CAISESTASGRHEQYF
15,TRBV4-2,TRBJ2-7,once,TRBD2,TGTGCCAGCAGCCAAGTACTAGCGGGAGGATACGAGCAGTACTTC,CASSQVLAGGYEQYF
14,TRBV15,TRBJ2-7,.,TRBD2,TGTGCCACCAGCACTAGCGGGCACTCCTACGAGCAGTACTTC,CATSTSGHSYEQYF
14,TRBV6-5,TRBJ2-7,.,TRBD1,TGTGCCAGCAGTTACTCCCGACAGGGCTACGAGCAGTACTTC,CASSYSRQGYEQYF
16,TRBV6-6,TRBJ2-1,.,TRBD2,TGTGCCAGCAGTAGGGAGCGGGAGGTCTCCTACAATGAGCAGTTCTTC,CASSREREVSYNEQFF
15,TRBV4-1,TRBJ2-2,.,.,TGCGCCAGCAGCCAAGATCCCCAGGTCACCGGGGAGCTGTTTTTT,CASSQDPQVTGELFF
18,TRBV2,TRBJ1-4,.,.,TGTGCCAGCAGTGACCCAAATCTGGACATCCTCTCGTGGGAAAAACTGTTTTTT,CASSDPNLDILSWEKLFF
14,TRBV19,TRBJ2-7,many,TRBD2,TGTGCCAGTAGTATTGGGCGGCGGGGGGGCGAGCAGTACTTC,CASSIGRRGGEQYF
15,TRBV5-4,TRBJ2-5,.,TRBD1,TGTGCCAGCAGCTCGCAGGGACAGTACCAAGAGACCCAGTACTTC,CASSSQGQYQETQYF
15,TRBV4-3,TRBJ2-1,.,.,TGCGCCAGCAGCCCGACTAGATACTCATATGCTGAGCAGTTCTTC,CASSPTRYSYAEQFF
15,TRBV9,TRBJ2-1,.,TRBD2,TGTGCCAGCAGCGATAGCGGGAATATGAACAATGAGCAGTTCTTC,CASSDSGNMNNEQFF
18,TRBV18,TRBJ2-6,.,TRBD1,TGTGCCAGCTCACCACTGACAGGGGTCCTAACTGGGGCCAACGTCCTGACTTTC,CASSPLTGVLTGANVLTF
14,TRBV6-5,TRBJ2-3,.,.,TGTGCCAGCAGCTACAGTCAGGGGACAGATACGCAGTATTTT,CASSYSQGTDTQYF
18,TRBV28,TRBJ2-3,.,TRBD2,TGTGCCAGCAGTTCACTACTTGGCAGCGGGGCAAGCACAGATACGCAGTATTTT,CASSSLLGSGASTDTQYF
12,TRBV6-6,TRBJ2-7,.,.,TGTGCCAGCAGTTTCAACGGGTACGAGCAGTACTTC,CASSFNGYEQYF
14,TRBV19,TRBJ1-5,.,.,TGTGCCACCGCAGAGAGCGATAGCAATCAGCCCCAGCATTTT,CATAESDSNQPQHF
17,TRBV28,TRBJ2-5,.,TRBD2,TGTGCCAGCAGTTGGGGCCGTCCAGCGGGAGGAGGGGAGACCCAGTACTTC,CASSWGRPAGGGETQYF
15,TRBV28,TRBJ2-5,.,TRBD1,TGTGCCAGCAGTCGGCAGGGGGCGTCCGGGGAGACCCAGTACTTC,CASSRQGASGETQYF